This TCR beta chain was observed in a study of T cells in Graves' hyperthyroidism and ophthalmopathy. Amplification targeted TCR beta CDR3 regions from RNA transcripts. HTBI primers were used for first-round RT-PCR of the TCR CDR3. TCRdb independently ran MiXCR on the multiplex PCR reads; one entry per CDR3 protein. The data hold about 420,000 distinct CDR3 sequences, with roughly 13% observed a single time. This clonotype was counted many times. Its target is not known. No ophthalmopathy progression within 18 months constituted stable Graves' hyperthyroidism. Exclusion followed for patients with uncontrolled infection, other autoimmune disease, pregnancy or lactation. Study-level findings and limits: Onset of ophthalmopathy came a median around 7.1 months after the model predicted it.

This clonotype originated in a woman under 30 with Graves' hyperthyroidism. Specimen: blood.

Here the CDR3 reads CASSLVRQDGYTF. Here the CDR3 DNA reads TGTGCCAGCAGTTTGGTGCGGCAGGATGGCTACACCTTC. V is TRBV12-3 or TRBV12-4 and J is TRBJ1-2; the D is unclear. CDR3 size: 13 residues. V lost 3 bases and J lost 6, with 11 bases in between.